This TCR beta chain was sequenced during a study of post-analysis software for immune sequencing data. Study outcomes and limitations: Five or six TRBV segments were significantly more frequent in patients than in controls. TRBV5-6, TRBV5-1 and TRBV20-1 were among these segments.

Prepared libraries of TCR beta cDNA carried unique molecular identifiers. From the PCR reads, TCRdb called clonotypes with MiXCR, one entry per CDR3 protein. The table shows 750,000 to 950,000 distinct CDR3 sequences, with about 50% occurring only once. Points on this clonotype: Its target is unknown.

CDR1 and CDR2 (germline): SQVTM, ANQGSEA. The CDR3 spans 13 residues. V shed 4 bases and J 5 bases; nucleotides not matched to a gene: 0. This clonotype was sampled from a girl between 10 and 17 years old with multiple sclerosis. The source material was blood. The chain is built from TRBV29-1 and TRBJ1-6; 9 nucleotides line up with TRBD1. The CDR3 spells CSVGQGDNSPLHF. Written as DNA, the CDR3 is TGCAGCGTTGGACAGGGGGATAATTCACCCCTCCACTTT. Full variable domain (outside the CDR3, taken from reference TRBV29-1 and TRBJ1-6): SAVISQKPSRDICQRGTSLTIQCQVDSQVTMMFWYRQQPGQSLTLIATANQGSEATYESGFVIDKFPISRPNLTFSTLTVSNMSPEDSSIYLCSVGQGDNSPLHFGNGTRLTVT.